This entry lists 21 T cell receptor beta chains sequenced from one sample in a study of CD8 T cells in ankylosing spondylitis. TCRdb ran MiXCR on the 5' RACE reads and lists one entry per CDR3 protein. The sample lists fewer than 25,000 distinct CDR3 sequences, about an eighth seen once, with 30% to 45% in the top ten. The sample was blood. The source of these receptors is a male donor with ankylosing spondylitis or in good health (not recorded which).

J is TRBJ2-1 and V is TRBV4-3; D unresolved. CDR3 size: 17 residues. The germline CDR1 and CDR2 sequences are LGHNA and YSLEER. The V gene lost 1 base and the J gene lost 2 bases, with 15 bases spanning the gap. CDR3 loop: CASSQAPAGTTYNEQFF. The CDR3 DNA is TGCGCCAGCAGCCAAGCCCCAGCCGGTACCACCTACAATGAGCAGTTCTTC.

The genes are TRBV23-1 and TRBJ2-1; no reliable D call. TRBV23-1 carries the ORF label, with uncertain function. The CDR3 covers 15 residues. Trimming pared 8 bases from V and 0 bases from J, leaving 14 bases between. Written as DNA, the CDR3 is TGCGCCAGCTCCGGACGGGCGAGCTCCTACAATGAGCAGTTCTTC. Its protein is CASSGRASSYNEQFF.

This chain joins TRBV28 and TRBJ1-5; no clear D gene. CDR1 and CDR2 (germline): MDHEN, SYDVKM. The CDR3 has 14 residues. V was trimmed by 2 bases and J by 3 bases, leaving 8 bases between them. CDR3 protein: CASSLEAPNQPQHF. As DNA, the CDR3 is TGTGCCAGCAGTTTAGAAGCCCCCAATCAGCCCCAGCATTTT.

The table lists this clonotype with many counts. V and J are TRBV7-2 and TRBJ2-4, with a possible D match to TRBD1 (6 bases). Germline assignment: CDR1 SGHTA and CDR2 FQGNSA. The CDR3 contains 19 residues. Trimming took off 4 bases at V and 0 bases at J, with 22 bases between the two ends. The CDR3 nucleotides read TGTGCCAGCAGCTCTCCCCCTGTACAGGGATTGGGAGCCAAAAACATTCAGTACTTC. This translates into CASSSPPVQGLGAKNIQYF. Complete variable domain (other parts from reference TRBV7-2 and TRBJ2-4): GAGVSQSPSNKVTEKGKDVELRCDPISGHTALYWYRQSLGQGLEFLIYFQGNSAPDKSGLPSDRFSAERTGGSVSTLTIQRTQQEDSAVYLCASSSPPVQGLGAKNIQYFGAGTRLSVL.

In its sample, this clonotype was seen many times. The chain is built from TRBV12-3 or TRBV12-4 and TRBJ1-5; 11 nucleotides align to TRBD1. CDR3 length equals 16 residues. J gave up 6 bases and V 5 bases, and 9 bases lay outside the gene matches. CDR3 nucleotides: TGTGCCAGCAGTATCTCAAGGACAGGGGGCATTCAGCCCCAGCATTTT. This codes for CASSISRTGGIQPQHF.

The genes are TRBV4-3 and TRBJ2-1; perhaps TRBD2 as D (6 bases). CDR3 length: 14 residues. Germline CDR1 LGHNA, CDR2 YSLEER. V lost 0 bases and J 13 bases, leaving 16 bases between the germline ends. The CDR3 reads CASSQDLKREEQFF. CDR3 DNA sequence: TGCGCCAGCAGCCAAGATTTAAAAAGGGAGGAACAGTTCTTC.

This clonotype was detected many times. The V and J genes are TRBV7-2 and TRBJ2-3; D not certain. V lost 1 base and J 2 bases, leaving 7 bases between the germline ends. Germline V gives CDR1 SGHTA, CDR2 FQGNSA. This CDR3 is 14 amino acids long. CDR3 protein: CASSLGQVTDTQYF. CDR3 DNA: TGTGCCAGCAGCTTAGGTCAGGTCACAGATACGCAGTATTTT.

This clonotype was seen a few times. The chain links TRBV29-1 to TRBJ1-3; TRBD1 matches 8 bases. Per germline, CDR1 SQVTM and CDR2 ANQGSEA. The V gene end was trimmed by 6 bases and the J gene end by 9 bases; junction bases not matched to a gene: 7. This CDR3 region has 12 residues. DNA for the CDR3: TGCAGCGTCGCTACAGGGGGTAGCACCATATATTTT. It is translated as CSVATGGSTIYF.

This clonotype appeared a few times. This chain joins TRBV4-2 and TRBJ2-2, with TRBD2 matching over 15 bases. The CDR3 is 18 amino acids. The junction had 3 bases not matched to a gene; V was cut back by 4 bases and J by 0 bases. The germline V gene encodes CDR1 LGHNA and CDR2 YNFKEQ. CDR3 protein: CASSPGLAGGPNTGELFF. The CDR3 DNA is TGTGCCAGCAGCCCGGGACTAGCGGGAGGTCCGAACACCGGGGAGCTGTTTTTT.

Concerning this clonotype: A much larger clone is a single base away; this may be a read error. This chain connects TRBV12-3 or TRBV12-4 to TRBJ1-2, with D perhaps TRBD1 (5 bases). The CDR3 totals 13 residues. The CDR3 DNA reads as TGTGCCAGCAGTCCGGGGACGGATTATGGCTACCCCTTC. Translated, it gives CASSPGTDYGYPF.

The rearrangement links TRBV5-4 to TRBJ2-3; the D gene is possibly TRBD2 (6 bases). V dropped 1 base and J dropped 1 base, with 16 bases sitting between them. The germline gives CDR1 SGHNT, CDR2 YYREEE (reference sequence). CDR3 length: 17 amino acids. The CDR3 reads CASSLRALGGGTDTQYF. The CDR3 bases are TGTGCCAGCAGCTTGAGGGCGCTAGGCGGGGGCACAGATACGCAGTATTTT. Combining the CDR3 with reference TRBV5-4 and TRBJ2-3 gives the whole variable domain ETGVTQSPTHLIKTRGQQVTLRCSSQSGHNTVSWYQQALGQGPQFIFQYYREEENGRGNFPPRFSGLQFPNYSSELNVNALELDDSALYLCASSLRALGGGTDTQYFGPGTRLTVL.

This clonotype was seen ten or more times. The chain employs TRBV28 and TRBJ2-7; D perhaps matches TRBD1 (6 bases). The CDR3 runs to 15 residues. CDR1 MDHEN and CDR2 SYDVKM come from the germline V gene. V was trimmed by 5 bases and J by 3 bases, leaving 17 bases between them. CDR3 nucleotides: TGTGCCAGCAGTGATACTTCGGACAGAGACTACGAGCAGTACTTC. Its translation is CASSDTSDRDYEQYF.

The chain couples TRBV7-9 to TRBJ2-1; TRBD2 is a possible D gene (5 bases). V dropped 5 bases and J dropped 5 bases, with 13 bases sitting between them. Looked up from germline, CDR1 is SEHNR and CDR2 is FQNEAQ (reference sequence). The CDR3 covers 14 residues. The CDR3, as DNA: TGTGCCAGCAGCCAGACCACTAGGGACAATGAGCAGTTCTTC. Amino acids: CASSQTTRDNEQFF.

The chain couples TRBV5-1 to TRBJ2-3; D gene uncertain. Germline CDR1 reads SGHRS; CDR2 reads YFSETQ. The CDR3 contains 14 residues. Trimming took 0 bases from V and 5 from J, leaving 10 bases between them. The CDR3 sequence is CASSLAAGRDTQYF. The CDR3 nucleotides are TGCGCCAGCAGCTTGGCCGCTGGCCGAGATACGCAGTATTTT.

The table lists this clonotype with a few counts. The V and J genes are TRBV6-2 or TRBV6-3 and TRBJ2-1, with 9 positions matching TRBD2. Germline CDR1 and CDR2: MNHEY and SVGEGT. CDR3 size: 17 residues. Unmatched junction bases numbered 11, after V lost 4 bases and J lost 4 bases. CDR3: CASSSTGTSRIYNEQFF. CDR3 coding DNA: TGTGCCAGCAGTTCAACCGGGACTAGCCGTATTTACAATGAGCAGTTCTTC.

This clonotype was counted ten times or more. The gene calls are TRBV5-1 and TRBJ2-1, with 7 nucleotides matching TRBD2. Germline CDR1 and CDR2: SGHRS and YFSETQ. The J segment lost 6 bases and the V segment lost 0 bases, leaving 3 bases of the junction unmatched. The CDR3 length is 14 residues. CDR3 loop: CASSLGPSGNEQFF. CDR3 DNA sequence: TGCGCCAGCAGCTTGGGCCCTAGCGGCAATGAGCAGTTCTTC.

The chain couples TRBV2 to TRBJ2-7; tentative D call: TRBD1 (6 bases). V lost 7 bases to trimming and J lost 6 bases, with 10 bases between them. The germline CDR1 and CDR2 sequences are SNHLY and FYNNEI. The CDR3 sequence is 11 residues long. The chain's CDR3 is CASTLGGEQYV. CDR3 DNA sequence: TGTGCCAGCACCCTAGGGGGCGAGCAGTACGTC.

The chain employs TRBV5-4 and TRBJ2-3; TRBD2 matches 8 bases. This CDR3 has 15 amino acids. CDR1 is SGHNT and CDR2 is YYREEE in the germline V gene (reference sequence). V trimming: 5 bases; J trimming: 3 bases; junction bases outside the gene matches: 8. CDR3: CASSWSGGGTDTQYF. The CDR3, as DNA: TGTGCCAGCAGTTGGAGCGGGGGAGGGACAGATACGCAGTATTTT.

This clonotype has ten or more counts. The CDR3 is CASSLAWGAGGPTGYEQYV. The CDR3 coding sequence is TGTGCCAGCAGCTTAGCGTGGGGTGCGGGCGGCCCCACTGGCTACGAGCAGTACGTC. This chain connects TRBV7-2 to TRBJ2-7; perhaps TRBD2 as D (5 bases). The germline CDR1 and CDR2 sequences are SGHTA and FQGNSA. Trimming stripped 0 bases from V and 3 bases from J, with 24 bases between. The CDR3 has 19 residues.

This clonotype was seen ten or more times. The chain uses TRBV12-3 or TRBV12-4 and TRBJ2-1, with TRBD2 identical over 7 bases. The CDR3 extends over 16 amino acids. V shed 3 bases, J shed 7 bases, and the junction held 12 bases outside the gene matches. This CDR3 reads CASSFRRGGGPNEQFF. Here the CDR3 DNA reads TGTGCCAGCAGTTTCAGGCGTGGGGGAGGGCCTAATGAGCAGTTCTTC.

This clonotype was seen many times. The chain uses TRBV7-9 and TRBJ2-3; 13 positions agree with TRBD2. The CDR3 is 16 residues long. J gave up 5 bases and V 5 bases, and 7 bases lay outside the gene matches. Germline CDR1 is SEHNR and CDR2 is FQNEAQ (reference sequence). The CDR3 DNA reads TGTGCCAGCAGCGCCTGGACTAGCGGGAGAAGAGATACGCAGTATTTT. Translation gives CASSAWTSGRRDTQYF.